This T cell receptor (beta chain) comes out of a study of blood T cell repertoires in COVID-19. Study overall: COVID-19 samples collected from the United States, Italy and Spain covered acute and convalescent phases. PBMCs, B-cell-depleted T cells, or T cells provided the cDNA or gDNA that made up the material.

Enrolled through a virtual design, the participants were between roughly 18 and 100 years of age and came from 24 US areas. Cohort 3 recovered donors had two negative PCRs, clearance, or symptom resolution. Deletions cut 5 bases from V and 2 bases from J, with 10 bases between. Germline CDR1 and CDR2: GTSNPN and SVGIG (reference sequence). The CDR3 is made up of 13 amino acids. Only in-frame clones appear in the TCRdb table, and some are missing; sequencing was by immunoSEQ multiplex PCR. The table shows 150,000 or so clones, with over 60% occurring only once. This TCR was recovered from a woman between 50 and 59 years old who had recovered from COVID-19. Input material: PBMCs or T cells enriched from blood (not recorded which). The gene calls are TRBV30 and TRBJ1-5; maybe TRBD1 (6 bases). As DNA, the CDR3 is TGTGCCTGGGCCCCAGGGGGCAATCAGCCCCAGCATTTT. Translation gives CAWAPGGNQPQHF.